Shown below are 16 T cell receptor beta chains from a single sample sequenced in a study of T-cell reconstitution after alpha-beta-depleted transplantation in children. Researchers prepared the TCRbeta library using unique molecular identifiers, the study reports. MiXCR was run by TCRdb on the PCR reads, yielding one entry per CDR3 protein. The sample carries 700,000 or so distinct CDR3 sequences, roughly 14% recorded once. Material: PBMCs, obtained before TCRalphabeta/CD19-depleted stem cell transplant. Every receptor here comes from a girl aged 2 to 9 with congenital amegakaryocytic thrombocytopenia, due to receive a stem cell transplant.

The chain carries TRBV7-6 and TRBJ1-3; tentatively, D is TRBD1 (5 bases). V lost 2 bases and J lost 0, with 8 bases in between. The CDR3 has 15 residues. Per the germline V gene, CDR1 is SGHVS and CDR2 is FNYEAQ. The CDR3 loop is CASSLRGGSGNTIYF. The CDR3 bases are TGTGCCAGCAGCTTACGGGGCGGCTCTGGAAACACCATATATTTT.

Written as DNA, the CDR3 is TGCAGTGCTCGCAAGGGAGGGGGAGGGGTGGTTGAGCAGTTCTTC. It is translated as CSARKGGGGVVEQFF. The gene calls are TRBV20-1 and TRBJ2-1; a possible D gene is TRBD2 (7 bases). This CDR3 has 15 residues. The ends were cut back, 5 bases at V and 9 bases at J, with 23 bases in the middle. Germline V lookup: CDR1 DFQATT, CDR2 SNEGSKA (reference sequence).

This clonotype was picked up many times. The V and J genes are TRBV20-1 and TRBJ2-1; 11 bases align to TRBD2. Germline V gene sequence: CDR1 DFQATT, CDR2 SNEGSKA (reference sequence). The V and J ends lost 6 bases and 5 bases, in that order; junction bases with no gene match: 9. CDR3 length: 15 amino acids. The chain's CDR3 is CSASPLAGGNNEQFF. The CDR3 DNA reads as TGCAGTGCCTCGCCTCTAGCGGGAGGTAACAATGAGCAGTTCTTC.

V and J are TRBV30 and TRBJ2-1; TRBD2 matches 7 bases. The CDR3 spans 14 residues. Germline V lookup: CDR1 GTSNPN, CDR2 SVGIG (reference sequence). V lost 3 bases to trimming and J lost 8 bases; unmatched junction nucleotides: 10. CDR3 DNA sequence: TGTGCCTGGAGAGAAGCGGGACCGGGAGATGAGCAGTTCTTC. Protein: CAWREAGPGDEQFF.

This clonotype turned up a few times. Here the CDR3 reads CSASLGTDYGYTF. The CDR3 DNA reads TGCAGTGCTTCCCTCGGGACAGATTATGGCTACACCTTC. This chain uses TRBV20-1 with TRBJ1-2; 7 nucleotides match TRBD1. This CDR3 has 13 amino acids. CDR1 DFQATT and CDR2 SNEGSKA come from the germline V gene (reference sequence). V shed 5 bases and J 5 bases; nucleotides not matched to a gene: 8.

This clonotype was counted ten times or more. The V and J genes are TRBV5-1 and TRBJ2-7, with 9 bases aligning to TRBD1. CDR1 and CDR2 from the germline V gene are SGHRS and YFSETQ. This CDR3 spans 16 amino acids. V trimming: 4 bases; J trimming: 5 bases; junction bases outside the gene matches: 13. CDR3 protein: CASSVNPGQGIHEQYF. Written as DNA, the CDR3 is TGCGCCAGCAGCGTAAACCCGGGACAGGGTATCCACGAGCAGTACTTC.

This clonotype was detected only a few times. The chain recombines TRBV15 with TRBJ2-1; D is uncertain. Per germline, CDR1 LNHNV and CDR2 YYDKDF (reference sequence). Trimming removed 5 bases from V and 7 bases from J, with 18 bases in between. The CDR3 extends over 15 amino acids. CDR3 in DNA: TGTGCCACCAGCGTAGACCGCGCACAATCGAATGAGCAGTTCTTC. Protein sequence: CATSVDRAQSNEQFF.

To note about this clonotype: This may arise from a read error, as a much more abundant clone is one base away. V usage is TRBV6-1 and J usage is TRBJ1-1; TRBD1 is a possible D gene (5 bases). CDR3 size: 15 residues. Germline CDR1 is MNHNS and CDR2 is SASEGT. The ends were cut back, 8 bases at V and 0 bases at J, with 16 bases in the middle. As DNA, the CDR3 is TGTGCCAGCTTCGATGCAGGGTATATGAACACTGAAGCTTTCTTT. It yields the protein CASFDAGYMNTEAFF.

This clonotype was seen repeatedly, ten times or more. This sequence joins TRBV12-3 or TRBV12-4 and TRBJ2-1, with 10 bases aligning to TRBD2. The CDR3 has 14 residues. The V and J ends lost 9 bases and 7 bases, in that order; junction bases with no gene match: 9. DNA of the CDR3: TGTGCCAGTTGGGTAGCGGGAGGTTCGAATGAGCAGTTCTTC. It translates to CASWVAGGSNEQFF.

The chain couples TRBV20-1 to TRBJ2-3; 8 bases map to TRBD2. Germline V gene lookup returns CDR1 DFQATT and CDR2 SNEGSKA (reference sequence). V dropped 4 bases and J dropped 1; count of bases not matched to a gene: 13. This CDR3 has 17 residues. CDR3 DNA: TGCAGTGCTATAGAAGGGTCTAGCGGGTCCCGCACAGATACGCAGTATTTT. Protein sequence: CSAIEGSSGSRTDTQYF.

The sample holds a few counts of this clonotype. V is TRBV20-1 and J is TRBJ1-3; D not resolved. The germline gives CDR1 DFQATT, CDR2 SNEGSKA (reference sequence). V dropped 1 base and J dropped 7 bases, with 8 bases sitting between them. The CDR3 extends over 12 amino acids. The CDR3 DNA reads as TGCAGTGCTAGAGGAGGGTACAACACCATATATTTT. It yields the protein CSARGGYNTIYF.

The chain carries TRBV27 and TRBJ2-1; D unclear. The germline CDR1 and CDR2 sequences are MNHEY and SMNVEV (reference sequence). Trimming pared 7 bases from V and 8 bases from J, leaving 18 bases between. This CDR3 region has 14 residues. The CDR3 region has the DNA TGTGCCAGCAAAATGTTCCTACCTTCCCATGAGCAGTTCTTC. As protein: CASKMFLPSHEQFF.

In its sample, this clonotype was seen a few times. The V gene is TRBV6-1, the J gene TRBJ2-5, with D perhaps matching TRBD1 or TRBD2 (5 bases each). Trimming took off 6 bases at V and 2 bases at J, with 16 bases between the two ends. The CDR3 sequence is 15 residues long. Per the germline V gene, CDR1 is MNHNS and CDR2 is SASEGT. CDR3 protein: CASSTLGVIQETQYF. As DNA, the CDR3 is TGTGCCAGCAGCACCCTGGGGGTCATACAAGAGACCCAGTACTTC.

This clonotype was seen more than once but under ten times. The chain is built from TRBV5-5 and TRBJ2-3; the D gene could be TRBD1 or TRBD2 (5 bases each). V gave up 4 bases and J gave up 0 bases, with 12 bases separating them. Looked up from germline, CDR1 is SGHKS and CDR2 is YYEKEE (reference sequence). There are 15 residues in the CDR3. Here the CDR3 DNA reads TGTGCCAGCAGCCCGGGACCCTCAAGCACAGATACGCAGTATTTT. Amino acids: CASSPGPSSTDTQYF.

This clonotype showed up just a few times. The chain has TRBV20-1 and TRBJ2-7; D is tentatively TRBD1 or TRBD2 (6 bases each). V lost 3 bases and J 6 bases, leaving 18 bases between the germline ends. The CDR3 consists of 14 residues. Germline CDR1 and CDR2: DFQATT and SNEGSKA (reference sequence). The DNA of the CDR3 is TGCAGTGCTAGCCGAGGGGGGCTGGTCGGCGAGCAGTACTTC. This gives the protein CSASRGGLVGEQYF.

There are many counts of this clonotype. The chain employs TRBV10-1 and TRBJ2-7, with a possible D match to TRBD1 (6 bases). V lost 0 bases and J lost 5, with 14 bases in between. The CDR3 has 15 residues. The germline CDR1 and CDR2 sequences are WNHNN and SYGVQD (reference sequence). CDR3 residues: CASSESLTGPDEQYF. The CDR3 nucleotides read TGCGCCAGCAGTGAGTCATTGACAGGTCCCGACGAGCAGTACTTC.